Below are 17 T cell receptor beta chains sequenced from a single sample in a study of graft-versus-host responses after intestinal transplantation. Clones were sequenced by immunoSEQ multiplex PCR, and TCRdb holds only the in-frame ones, with some missing. The sample has about 9,800 clones, more than 75% seen once. The sequences come from PBMCs, collected roughly 46 days after intestinal transplant. These receptors all come from a human patient who received an intestinal transplant, so some T cells may come from the graft donor.

The chain combines TRBV21-1 with TRBJ2-1; the listed D gene, TRBD1, was not tested against the DNA. TRBV21-1 is termed a pseudogene. This CDR3 spans 17 amino acids. The CDR3 protein is CASSKDVTLSSYNEQFF. The DNA of the CDR3 is TGTGCCAGCAGCAAAGATGTGACATTGAGCTCCTACAATGAGCAGTTCTTC.

The chain is built from TRBV29-1 and TRBJ1-1; 7 nucleotides line up with TRBD1. V dropped 1 base and J dropped 5; count of bases not matched to a gene: 7. Germline lookup yields CDR1 SQVTM and CDR2 ANQGSEA. The CDR3 spans 14 residues. CDR3 DNA sequence: TGCAGCGTTGAAGGTTTGACAGGGATAACTGAAGCTTTCTTT. This codes for CSVEGLTGITEAFF.

The chain joins TRBV18 to TRBJ1-2, with 7 bases lining up with TRBD1. CDR1 and CDR2 from the germline V gene are KGHSH and LQKENI. The CDR3 totals 14 residues. V trimming: 3 bases; J trimming: 7 bases; junction bases outside the gene matches: 8. DNA for the CDR3: TGTGCCAGCTCACCTAGTACAGGGGAAAGTGGCTACACCTTC. Its protein product is CASSPSTGESGYTF.

CDR3 region: CASRRDGNYGYTF. The CDR3 DNA reads TGTGCCAGCAGGCGGGACGGCAACTATGGCTACACCTTC. The chain carries TRBV28 and TRBJ1-2, with D possibly matching TRBD1 (5 bases). The V gene's germline CDR1 is MDHEN and CDR2 SYDVKM. This CDR3 spans 13 amino acids. The V end lost 6 bases, the J end lost 2 bases, and 10 bases lay between the germline ends.

The chain joins TRBV2 to TRBJ2-1; D possibly uses TRBD1 or TRBD2 (6 bases each). Trimming stripped 5 bases from V and 5 bases from J, with 13 bases between. The CDR3 runs to 14 residues. Per germline, CDR1 SNHLY and CDR2 FYNNEI. The CDR3 DNA follows: TGTGCCAGCAGTCCCGGGGGCCGGAACAATGAGCAGTTCTTC. It yields the protein CASSPGGRNNEQFF.

The genes are TRBV13 and TRBJ1-1; D uncertain. The CDR3 runs to 11 residues. Trimming pared 4 bases from V and 7 bases from J, leaving 7 bases between. The germline CDR1 and CDR2 sequences are PRHDT and FYEKMQ (reference sequence). CDR3 sequence (DNA): TGTGCCAGCAGCTGGACTCGTGAAGCTTTCTTT. Amino acid sequence: CASSWTREAFF. Full variable domain (missing parts from reference TRBV13 and TRBJ1-1): AAGVIQSPRHLIKEKRETATLKCYPIPRHDTVYWYQQGPGQDPQFLISFYEKMQSDKGSIPDRFSAQQFSDYHSELNMSSLELGDSALYFCASSWTREAFFGQGTRLTVV.

V usage is TRBV19 and J usage is TRBJ1-1, with 7 bases matching TRBD1. V trimming: 1 base; J trimming: 5 bases; junction bases outside the gene matches: 4. The length of the CDR3 is 14 residues. The germline gives CDR1 LNHDA, CDR2 SQIVND (reference sequence). The CDR3 nucleotides read TGTGCCAGTAGTATAGGAGGGGGCTATACTGAAGCTTTCTTT. Its protein is CASSIGGGYTEAFF.

The V call is TRBV7-2, the J call TRBJ2-3; TRBD2 aligns across 12 bases. CDR1 and CDR2 from the germline V gene are SGHTA and FQGNSA. Trimming removed 7 bases from V and 3 bases from J; junction bases left unmatched: 5. This CDR3 is built from 15 residues. The CDR3 bases are TGTGCCAGCAAGACTAGCGGGAGATCGACAGATACGCAGTATTTT. This encodes CASKTSGRSTDTQYF.

This chain joins TRBV19 and TRBJ1-5; D is undetermined. CDR1 is LNHDA, CDR2 SQIVND, per germline (reference sequence). This CDR3 has 14 amino acids. V was clipped by 6 bases and J by 6 bases, with 15 bases between them. The CDR3 region has the DNA TGTGCCAGTAGGAATAGAGCTACTCTTCAGCCCCAGCATTTT. This codes for CASRNRATLQPQHF.

In nucleotides, the CDR3 is TGTGCCAGCAGCCAAGGCGACACTAGCGGATACTACAATGAGCAGTTCTTC. Protein product: CASSQGDTSGYYNEQFF. This rearrangement joins TRBV4-2 to TRBJ2-1, with TRBD2 matching over 8 bases. This CDR3 has 17 amino acids. Germline CDR1 is LGHNA and CDR2 is YNFKEQ. Trimming removed 1 base from V and 3 bases from J; junction bases left unmatched: 8.

V is TRBV6-5 and J is TRBJ1-5; 8 positions agree with TRBD1. The CDR3 extends over 14 amino acids. Trimming at V came to 8 bases and at J to 11 bases, leaving 14 bases not matched to a gene. Germline CDR1 is MNHEY and CDR2 is SVGAGI. The CDR3 region has the DNA TGTGCCAGCCGTTCAGGGGGCGCATATTCGACCCAGCATTTT. This translates into CASRSGGAYSTQHF.

A word on this clone: At one end, the junction sequence differs from germline, possibly due to a read error. Different DNA sequences within this sample yield the same CDR3. V gene TRBV29-1 combines with J gene TRBJ1-2, with D possibly being TRBD1 (5 bases). Germline CDR1 SQVTM, CDR2 ANQGSEA. The CDR3 runs 13 residues. The CDR3: CSVENGGGDGYTF. For the CDR3, the DNA is TGCAGTGTTGAAAACGGCGGGGGGGATGGCTACACCTTC.

CDR3 region: CASSPSTGAGNTIYF. The CDR3 DNA is TGCGCCAGCAGCCCCTCGACAGGGGCTGGAAACACCATATATTTT. The chain recombines TRBV5-1 with TRBJ1-3, with 8 bases that match TRBD1. The length of the CDR3 is 15 residues. Germline assignment: CDR1 SGHRS and CDR2 YFSETQ. V dropped 4 bases and J dropped 2; count of bases not matched to a gene: 5.

The chain couples TRBV4-1 to TRBJ1-3, with 7 bases identical to TRBD1. Germline assignment: CDR1 MGHRA and CDR2 YSYEKL. The CDR3 contains 14 residues. The V and J ends lost 6 bases and 7 bases, in that order; junction bases with no gene match: 9. The CDR3 loop reads CASSPTGRRNTIYF. In nucleotides, the CDR3 is TGCGCCAGCAGTCCGACAGGGAGGAGGAACACCATATATTTT.

This clone was observed a single time. The chain has TRBV5-1 and TRBJ1-2, with 9 nucleotides matching TRBD1. Unmatched junction bases numbered 6, after V lost 1 base and J lost 8 bases. The CDR3 runs to 14 residues. CDR1 and CDR2 from the germline V gene are SGHRS and YFSETQ. The CDR3 DNA follows: TGCGCCAGCAGCTTGATCACAGGGGGCGCGGGCTACACCTTC. Translation gives CASSLITGGAGYTF.

The V and J genes are TRBV27 and TRBJ2-3; D remains ambiguous. CDR1 and CDR2 from the germline V gene are MNHEY and SMNVEV (reference sequence). Trimming took 3 bases from V and 0 from J, leaving 7 bases between them. This CDR3 spans 14 amino acids. For the CDR3, the DNA is TGTGCCAGCAGTTTCGCCCGGAGCACAGATACGCAGTATTTT. Protein product: CASSFARSTDTQYF.

The chain has TRBV27 and TRBJ2-1; 11 nucleotides line up with TRBD2. Germline V gene sequence: CDR1 MNHEY, CDR2 SMNVEV (reference sequence). The CDR3 length is 16 residues. V was clipped by 6 bases and J by 3 bases; unmatched bases: 7. The CDR3 coding sequence is TGTGCCAGCAGACCTAGCGGGGGGCCCTACTACAATGAGCAGTTCTTC. It encodes CASRPSGGPYYNEQFF.